The present T cell receptor beta chain was sequenced within a study of T cell responses to AZD1222 COVID-19 vaccine. To note about this clone: The antigen is not known.

Whole-study findings and limits: There were repertoire samples only from the period after the peak T cell response. Clonal diversity was possibly underestimated, and white British individuals and females predominated among donors. An increase in Spike-specific TCR breadth and depth was observed after two AZD1222 doses.

Germline V lookup: CDR1 MNHEY, CDR2 SVGAGI. The CDR3 is 15 residues long. V was trimmed by 1 base and J by 6 bases, leaving 16 bases between them. Data came from immunoSEQ multiplex PCR; TCRdb stores just in-frame clones and leaves some out. The sample includes about 86,000 clones, nearly 90% of them seen just once. The TCR comes from an adult in good health. The chain links TRBV6-5 to TRBJ2-7; a weak D match, TRBD1 (6 bases). The sample here was peripheral blood, taken on day 0 of AZD1222 vaccination. CDR3 amino acids: CASSYYDRKNAEQYF. Written as DNA, the CDR3 is TGTGCCAGCAGTTACTACGACAGGAAGAATGCCGAGCAGTACTTC.